The clone carrying this T cell receptor beta chain has only a few counts. The antigen is unknown. This record belongs to a study of T cell repertoires in cytomegalovirus infection. Germline-derived CDR1 and CDR2 are SEHNR and FQNEAQ (reference sequence). Trimming shortened V by 1 base and J by 3 bases, and 7 bases separated the two germline ends. This CDR3 region has 13 residues. TCRdb recomputed calls from the reads with MiXCR, one row per CDR3 protein. The sample records around 750,000 distinct CDR3 sequences, 30% to 35% being singletons. Specimen: cultured CD8+ T cells from PBMCs, collected from culture after CMV antigen stimulation. The chain joins TRBV7-9 to TRBJ2-7; D unclear. The origin of this receptor is a human donor in good health (CMV status not recorded). Some clones in this sample may be carry-over from other donors' samples. CDR3 loop: CASSLDRNYEQYV. CDR3 nucleotides: TGTGCCAGCAGCTTAGACCGTAACTACGAGCAGTACGTC.